Described below is a single T cell receptor (beta chain) sequence and its context. Study members were between about 18 and 95 years old and lived in some 26 US regions. Two negative PCRs, clearance, or symptom resolution had been documented for recovered Cohort 3 donors. How the authors handled the data: Researchers report that nucleated cell counts were estimated from reference gene primer amplification. Generated by immunoSEQ multiplex PCR, the TCRdb table keeps only in-frame clones and is missing some. V and J calls and clone size are as listed in that table; D and trimming were resolved from the DNA. The sample holds approximately 150,000 clones, approximately 81% seen once. This sample is drawn from a study of blood T cell repertoires in COVID-19. Study-level background: Acute and convalescent COVID-19 specimens originated in the United States, Italy and Spain.

The sample was PBMCs or T cells enriched from blood (not recorded which). This sequence originates from a man in his sixties who had recovered from COVID-19.

The CDR3 region is CASRRQGNQPQHF. CDR3 nucleotides: TGTGCCAGTAGACGGCAGGGGAATCAGCCCCAGCATTTT. The V and J genes are TRBV19 and TRBJ1-5; tentatively, D is TRBD1 (6 bases). V was trimmed by 6 bases and J by 4 bases, leaving 10 bases between them. This CDR3 has 13 amino acids. Germline CDR1 is LNHDA and CDR2 is SQIVND (reference sequence).